This TCR beta chain was sequenced for a study of T cells in Graves' hyperthyroidism and ophthalmopathy. RNA transcripts served as the template for amplifying TCR beta CDR3 regions. TCR CDR3 underwent first-round RT-PCR with the HTBI primer set. Via MiXCR, TCRdb re-called the multiplex PCR reads, giving one row per CDR3 protein. The sample lists under 550,000 distinct CDR3 sequences; 20% were seen once. This clonotype has at least ten counts. Sequencing was done on a sample of blood. This clonotype originated in a man aged 35 to 55 with Graves' ophthalmopathy.

The CDR3 sequence: CASRTWGVAFYEQYF. DNA for the CDR3: TGTGCCAGCAGGACGTGGGGGGTAGCCTTTTACGAGCAGTACTTC. V gene TRBV28 combines with J gene TRBJ2-7, with D perhaps TRBD2 (6 bases). V lost 6 bases and J 4 bases, leaving 19 bases between the germline ends. This CDR3 spans 15 amino acids. CDR1 and CDR2 (germline): MDHEN, SYDVKM.